The 17 T cell receptor beta chains reported below all come from one sample, sequenced in a study of blood T cell repertoires in COVID-19. The repertoire was sequenced with immunoSEQ multiplex PCR; TCRdb's copy has only in-frame clones and lacks some. The table has about 180,000 clones, roughly nine tenths seen once. The sequencing sample was made of peripheral blood. Receptors originate from a man aged 65 to 85 with active or convalescent COVID-19.

The chain employs TRBV11-2 and TRBJ1-2, with D possibly TRBD1 on 6 matching bases. V was trimmed by 5 bases and J by 6 bases, leaving 13 bases between them. The CDR3 consists of 13 residues. CDR1 is SGHAT, CDR2 FQNNGV, per germline. The CDR3 DNA is TGTGCCAGCAGCCCCAGGGGCAAGGATGGCTACACCTTC. Protein: CASSPRGKDGYTF. The whole variable domain, remainder taken from reference TRBV11-2 and TRBJ1-2, is EAGVAQSPRYKIIEKRQSVAFWCNPISGHATLYWYQQILGQGPKLLIQFQNNGVVDDSQLPKDRFSAERLKGVDSTLKIQPAKLEDSAVYLCASSPRGKDGYTFGSGTRLTVV.

The V and J genes are TRBV20-1 and TRBJ2-7, with D possibly matching TRBD2 (6 bases). CDR1 is DFQATT and CDR2 is SNEGSKA in the germline V gene (reference sequence). The CDR3 is 13 amino acids. V lost 3 bases, J lost 4 bases, and 13 bases lay in between. Written as DNA, the CDR3 is TGCAGTGCTAGTAGGGGTAGCGGATACGAGCAGTACTTC. Translated, it gives CSASRGSGYEQYF.

The V call is TRBV7-9, the J call TRBJ2-1; 8 nucleotides agree with TRBD1. Germline V gene data show CDR1 as SEHNR and CDR2 as FQNEAQ (reference sequence). V trimming: 5 bases; J trimming: 4 bases; junction bases outside the gene matches: 7. The CDR3 covers 15 residues. The CDR3 loop reads CASSLGTGPYNEQFF. In DNA, the CDR3 is TGTGCCAGCAGCCTGGGGACAGGACCTTACAATGAGCAGTTCTTC.

This clone was seen a single time. J is TRBJ2-1 and V is TRBV7-2; TRBD2 matches 10 bases. CDR3 length: 16 residues. With 4 bases clipped from V and 4 bases from J, the junction kept 7 bases outside the gene matches. Germline CDR1 SGHTA, CDR2 FQGNSA. CDR3: CASSSIAGGGYNEQFF. CDR3 coding DNA: TGTGCCAGCAGCTCCATAGCGGGGGGCGGATACAATGAGCAGTTCTTC.

The chain combines TRBV30 with TRBJ1-6; D might be TRBD1 (5 bases). CDR3 length equals 17 residues. The V end lost 2 bases, the J end lost 0 bases, and 14 bases lay between the germline ends. Per the germline V gene, CDR1 is GTSNPN and CDR2 is SVGIG (reference sequence). The CDR3 reads CAWSKRGPSSYNSPLHF. CDR3 coding DNA: TGTGCCTGGAGTAAAAGGGGCCCCAGCTCCTATAATTCACCCCTCCACTTT.

The chain uses TRBV6-5 and TRBJ1-1; weak D call: TRBD1 (6 bases). From germline, CDR1 is MNHEY and CDR2 SVGAGI. The CDR3 is 14 residues long. The V end was cut by 6 bases, the J end by 1 base, with 12 bases between. The CDR3 region has the DNA TGTGCCAGCAGCCGACAGGAGAGGAACACTGAAGCTTTCTTT. Translation: CASSRQERNTEAFF.

This chain links TRBV4-1 with TRBJ1-5, with a tentative D call TRBD1 (6 bases). CDR1 is MGHRA and CDR2 is YSYEKL in the germline V gene. The CDR3 covers 16 residues. V was trimmed by 6 bases and J by 0 bases, leaving 15 bases between them. CDR3 sequence (DNA): TGCGCCAGCAGTCGGACAGTGCCCCGTAGCAATCAGCCCCAGCATTTT. Amino acids: CASSRTVPRSNQPQHF.

By share, this clone ranks as medium-sized. V usage is TRBV10-2 and J usage is TRBJ1-3; D may be TRBD1 (5 bases). V lost 4 bases and J 0 bases, leaving 10 bases between the germline ends. Per germline, CDR1 WSHSY and CDR2 SAAADI. The CDR3 covers 15 residues. CDR3 nucleotides: TGCGCCAGCAGTGTGGGGGGAGACTCTGGAAACACCATATATTTT. This encodes CASSVGGDSGNTIYF.

The V call is TRBV5-4, the J call TRBJ2-6; TRBD1 is a possible D gene (5 bases). The germline V gene has CDR1 SGHNT and CDR2 YYREEE (reference sequence). The CDR3 is 18 amino acids. Trimming stripped 2 bases from V and 0 bases from J, with 15 bases between. Here the CDR3 DNA reads TGTGCCAGCAGCTTCCCCTGGCAGGGAATCTCTGGGGCCAACGTCCTGACTTTC. Its translation is CASSFPWQGISGANVLTF.

V gene TRBV11-2 combines with J gene TRBJ1-3, with D unresolved. Trimming took off 4 bases at V and 7 bases at J, with 8 bases between the two ends. This CDR3 comprises 12 residues. Looked up from germline, CDR1 is SGHAT and CDR2 is FQNNGV. CDR3 coding DNA: TGTGCCAGCAGCTCGGTCGGGAACACCATATATTTT. Protein product: CASSSVGNTIYF.

The chain carries TRBV19 and TRBJ1-2; D is unresolved. V dropped 5 bases and J dropped 4 bases, with 8 bases sitting between them. CDR1 LNHDA and CDR2 SQIVND come from the germline V gene (reference sequence). The CDR3 runs to 12 residues. The CDR3 bases are TGTGCCAGTAGTCGGGAATTCTATGGCTACACCTTC. Translation: CASSREFYGYTF. The entire variable domain, with the rest obtained from reference TRBV19 and TRBJ1-2, is as follows: DGGITQSPKYLFRKEGQNVTLSCEQNLNHDAMYWYRQDPGQGLRLIYYSQIVNDFQKGDIAEGYSVSREKKESFPLTVTSAQKNPTAFYLCASSREFYGYTFGSGTRLTVV.

V usage is TRBV5-1 and J usage is TRBJ2-2, with TRBD2 matching over 7 bases. Germline V gene sequence: CDR1 SGHRS, CDR2 YFSETQ. This CDR3 contains 15 residues. V trimming: 6 bases; J trimming: 0 bases; junction bases outside the gene matches: 5. In nucleotides, the CDR3 is TGCGCCAGCACGTGGCTAGCGGCGAACACCGGGGAGCTGTTTTTT. It translates to CASTWLAANTGELFF.

This clone was counted between two and nine times. The CDR3 coding sequence is TGCGCCAGCAGCTTGGTGGCGGGATCCCTCGAGCAGTACTTC. It is translated as CASSLVAGSLEQYF. J is TRBJ2-7 and V is TRBV5-1, with TRBD2 as a possible D gene (6 bases). This CDR3 region has 14 residues. Germline V gene sequence: CDR1 SGHRS, CDR2 YFSETQ. Trimming removed 0 bases from V and 6 bases from J, with 13 bases in between.

The gene calls are TRBV18 and TRBJ1-3, with TRBD1 matching 8 bases. Germline V lookup: CDR1 KGHSH, CDR2 LQKENI. The CDR3 length is 16 residues. Unmatched junction bases numbered 5, after V lost 1 base and J lost 3 bases. As DNA, the CDR3 is TGTGCCAGCTCACCACGACAGGGGAGGAATGGAAACACCATATATTTT. This sequence encodes CASSPRQGRNGNTIYF.

The CDR3 region has the DNA TGTGCCACCAGTGATTCAAGCGGGAGGTCATACAATGAGCAGTTCTTC. It specifies CATSDSSGRSYNEQFF. The chain combines TRBV24-1 with TRBJ2-1, with TRBD2 matching 9 bases. Looked up from germline, CDR1 is KGHDR and CDR2 is SFDVKD. CDR3 length equals 16 residues. Germline trimming cut 2 bases from V and 4 bases from J; bases unmatched to any gene: 5.

V is TRBV5-1 and J is TRBJ2-5, with D maybe TRBD1 (6 bases). The ends were cut back, 4 bases at V and 1 base at J, with 11 bases in the middle. The CDR3 is made up of 14 amino acids. Germline V gives CDR1 SGHRS, CDR2 YFSETQ. The chain's CDR3 is CASSKTGPQETQYF. CDR3 coding DNA: TGCGCCAGCAGCAAAACAGGGCCCCAAGAGACCCAGTACTTC.

J is TRBJ1-2 and V is TRBV28; weak D call: TRBD1 (5 bases). V lost 7 bases and J lost 4, with 13 bases in between. The germline V gene has CDR1 MDHEN and CDR2 SYDVKM. CDR3 size: 13 residues. CDR3 in DNA: TGTGCCAGCACCCCTGGGGGGGGCTATGGCTACACCTTC. Translation: CASTPGGGYGYTF.